Listed below are T cell receptor beta chains from one sample, sequenced in a study of blood T cell repertoires in COVID-19. The data were produced by immunoSEQ multiplex PCR, yet TCRdb's version contains in-frame clones alone and is incomplete. The repertoire holds 250,000 to 300,000 clones, with approximately 87% as singletons. The sample consisted of peripheral blood. These receptors all come from a man in his sixties who had recovered from COVID-19. Both conserved end residues are part of each CDR3. Fields, in order: J gene, clone size, D gene, V gene, CDR3 protein, CDR3 DNA. A D gene is named only where the DNA matches it firmly. Some rows have no size entry. The others give once, few or many, or a class for an expanded clone.

>TRBJ2-3|-|TRBD2|TRBV3-1/TRBV3-2
CASSQVLSGGEDTQYF
TGTGCCAGCAGCCAAGTTCTTAGCGGGGGGGAGGATACGCAGTATTTT
>TRBJ2-1|-|-|TRBV21-1
CASSKAGAPYNEQFF
TGTGCCAGCAGCAAAGCAGGGGCCCCCTACAATGAGCAGTTCTTC
>TRBJ2-3|-|-|TRBV12-3/TRBV12-4
CASSLAPDTQYF
TGTGCCAGCAGTTTAGCGCCCGACACCCAGTATTTT
>TRBJ2-7|-|-|TRBV9
CASSARQASYEQYF
TGTGCCAGCAGCGCCAGACAGGCCTCCTACGAGCAGTACTTC
>TRBJ1-1|-|-|TRBV30
CAWSAQVYTEAFF
TGTGCCTGGAGTGCACAGGTCTACACTGAAGCTTTCTTT
>TRBJ2-3|-|TRBD1|TRBV29-1
CSFRTGFEDTQYF
TGCAGCTTCCGGACAGGGTTTGAAGATACGCAGTATTTT
>TRBJ1-5|-|-|TRBV30
CAWSMATTNQPQHF
TGTGCCTGGAGTATGGCGACAACCAATCAGCCCCAGCATTTT
>TRBJ2-7|-|-|TRBV2
CASSFRWIYEQYF
TGTGCCAGCAGTTTCAGGTGGATCTACGAGCAGTACTTC
>TRBJ1-2|-|TRBD1|TRBV19
CASSVQGARANYGYTF
TGTGCCAGTAGTGTGCAGGGGGCGCGAGCTAACTATGGCTACACCTTC
>TRBJ1-2|-|-|TRBV7-9
CASSRVSSGSYGYTF
TGTGCCAGCAGTCGAGTCTCCTCAGGTAGCTATGGCTACACCTTC
>TRBJ2-7|-|-|TRBV20-1
CSALTGEQYF
TGCAGTGCGCTGACCGGGGAGCAGTACTTC
>TRBJ2-5|once|-|TRBV4-2
CASSQVTGLETQYF
TGTGCCAGCAGCCAAGTAACAGGGCTAGAGACCCAGTACTTC
>TRBJ2-1|-|TRBD2|TRBV19
CASSIDPGLAGQSSYNEQFF
TGTGCCAGTAGTATAGATCCTGGACTAGCGGGACAAAGCTCCTACAATGAGCAGTTCTTC
>TRBJ2-7|-|TRBD1|TRBV5-1
CASSAGQGGTYEQYF
TGCGCCAGCAGCGCGGGACAGGGCGGAACCTACGAGCAGTACTTC
>TRBJ1-1|-|-|TRBV5-6
CASSLAGRGTEAFF
TGTGCCAGCAGCTTGGCCGGGCGGGGTACTGAAGCTTTCTTT
>TRBJ2-2|few|-|TRBV7-2
CASSLASGTGELFF
TGTGCCAGCAGCTTAGCATCGGGCACCGGGGAGCTGTTTTTT
>TRBJ2-7|-|TRBD1|TRBV5-1
CASSIWDSSSYEQYF
TGCGCCAGCAGCATCTGGGACAGTAGCTCCTACGAGCAGTACTTC
>TRBJ1-1|few|-|TRBV5-1
CASSPSDRTNTEAFF
TGCGCCAGCAGCCCTTCGGACAGAACTAACACTGAAGCTTTCTTT
>TRBJ2-2|-|-|TRBV5-1
CASSLGQPLGELFF
TGCGCCAGCAGCTTGGGACAACCCCTCGGGGAGCTGTTTTTT
>TRBJ1-2|-|TRBD1|TRBV5-8
CASSHPEGGRANYGYTF
TGTGCCAGCAGCCATCCTGAAGGGGGCCGAGCAAACTATGGCTACACCTTC
>TRBJ1-2|-|-|TRBV19
CASSLTAGHENGYTF
TGTGCCAGTAGTCTAACGGCAGGGCATGAGAATGGCTACACCTTC
>TRBJ2-2|-|TRBD2|TRBV7-9
CASSGWTSGRNTGELFF
TGTGCCAGCAGCGGGTGGACTAGCGGGAGGAACACCGGGGAGCTGTTTTTT
>TRBJ2-7|-|-|TRBV4-1
CASSQDPGAIYEQYF
TGCGCCAGCAGCCAAGATCCAGGGGCAATCTACGAGCAGTACTTC
>TRBJ2-5|-|-|TRBV5-1
CASSPQRQETQYF
TGCGCCAGCAGCCCTCAGCGGCAAGAGACCCAGTACTTC
>TRBJ2-3|-|TRBD1|TRBV3-1/TRBV3-2
CASRGVPGTGGVDTQYF
TGTGCCAGCAGGGGGGTTCCGGGGACAGGGGGCGTAGATACGCAGTATTTT